The rows below give T cell receptor beta chains drawn from one sample of a study of chemoradiotherapy in HPV16-positive cancers. Assay used: immunoSEQ multiplex PCR; TCRdb lists only in-frame clones, some missing. There are 20,000 to 30,000 clones in the sample; roughly 94% occur only once, and 2.5% to 3% lies in the top ten. This sample was taken from a patient who underwent chemoradiotherapy. Receptors originate from a human donor with HPV-associated anogenital cancer. Each CDR3 is given with its conserved first and last residue. The D gene is left open where the match is weak.

cdr3_aa j_call v_call cdr3_length d_call
CASTRDRAMDTQYF TRBJ2-3 TRBV19 14 TRBD1
CASSRPGHLRQPQHF TRBJ1-5 TRBV28 15 NA
CASSFLAGGPETQYF TRBJ2-5 TRBV28 15 TRBD2
CASSRDRGNEKLFF TRBJ1-4 TRBV7-2 14 TRBD1
CASSLVLAGPREKLFF TRBJ1-4 TRBV7-2 16 NA
CASMAYGGNQPQHF TRBJ1-5 TRBV28 14 NA
CASSLEGRAGRSYNEQFF TRBJ2-1 TRBV7-9 18 TRBD2
CASSRGRTFESGYTF TRBJ1-2 TRBV19 15 NA
CATRDGGDSYEQYF TRBJ2-7 TRBV6-1 14 NA
CASSGEGVYGYTF TRBJ1-2 TRBV6-1 13 NA
CATSRGGGANNEQFF TRBJ2-1 TRBV15 15 TRBD2
CASSYDRGRNSPLHF TRBJ1-6 TRBV6-5 15 TRBD1
CASRAWSSTDTQYF TRBJ2-3 TRBV6-5 14 NA
CASSEYSYEQYF TRBJ2-7 TRBV2 12 NA
CASSLVSGGNTGELFF TRBJ2-2 TRBV5-1 16 TRBD2
CASSVTGQGSYEQYF TRBJ2-7 TRBV9 15 TRBD1
CASSPGGRGAEAFF TRBJ1-1 TRBV28 14 NA
CSVEVSATDTQYF TRBJ2-3 TRBV29-1 13 NA
CATSSGARGEGDTQYF TRBJ2-3 TRBV15 16 NA
CSALPLSSYGYTF TRBJ1-2 TRBV29-1 13 NA
CAWEGRGRNGYTF TRBJ1-2 TRBV30 13 NA
CASSPPAELNEKLFF TRBJ1-4 TRBV27 15 NA
CASSVELVGGPYEQYF TRBJ2-7 TRBV9 16 NA
CASSPPTSPSSYNEQFF TRBJ2-1 TRBV7-9 17 TRBD2
CASSVRQGTYEQYF TRBJ2-7 TRBV18 14 TRBD1
CASSFSQEVSQYF TRBJ2-5 TRBV11-2 13 NA
CASSLETGPSYEQYF TRBJ2-7 TRBV5-1 15 NA
CASSLLDFSQETQYF TRBJ2-5 TRBV28 15 NA
CASSSGQGTNYGYTF TRBJ1-2 TRBV7-2 15 TRBD1
CASSSRMETGELFF TRBJ2-2 TRBV9 14 NA
CASTLQGQAVALDGYTF TRBJ1-2 TRBV5-1 17 TRBD1
CASSPRGRQETQYF TRBJ2-5 TRBV7-6 14 NA
CASSLAPSSYEQYF TRBJ2-7 TRBV5-8 14 NA
CASSLGTSTDTQYF TRBJ2-3 TRBV5-1 14 TRBD2
CASSFREGSVGYTF TRBJ1-2 TRBV5-6 14 NA
CASSVVSNKFYEQYF TRBJ2-7 TRBV9 15 NA
CASSLRRGGRETQYF TRBJ2-5 TRBV27 15 NA
CASSPSGEKLFF TRBJ1-4 TRBV6-5 12 NA
CATSRKGQGVSPYPNYGYTF TRBJ1-2 TRBV15 20 TRBD1
CASSLGDQEKLFF TRBJ1-4 TRBV7-9 13 NA
CASGGGGYNEQFF TRBJ2-1 TRBV9 13 TRBD2
CASSARSSGGLNEQFF TRBJ2-1 TRBV7-3 16 TRBD2
CASSLGRGGGSYNEQFF TRBJ2-1 TRBV7-2 17 TRBD2
CASSSPRTGGWETQYF TRBJ2-5 TRBV11-2 16 TRBD1
CASSPNPGRAGWNEQFF TRBJ2-1 TRBV27 17 TRBD2